Below, 18 T cell receptor beta chains from the same sample are listed, as sequenced in a study of cytomegalovirus exposure and HLA in healthy donors. The repertoire was sequenced with immunoSEQ multiplex PCR; TCRdb's copy has only in-frame clones and lacks some. Among roughly 100,000 clones, 88% were seen once, and the ten largest hold more than 1.5%. Input material: PBMCs. These receptors were taken from a woman aged 18-30 years in good health and CMV-seropositive.

The genes are TRBV7-6 and TRBJ1-1; 9 nucleotides match TRBD1. The V gene's germline CDR1 is SGHVS and CDR2 FNYEAQ. With V trimmed by 1 base and J by 4 bases, 4 bases remained unmatched. This CDR3 has 15 residues. CDR3 amino acids: CASSLEDRGFTEAFF. The CDR3 DNA reads TGTGCCAGCAGCTTAGAGGACAGGGGTTTCACTGAAGCTTTCTTT. The full variable domain, with the rest looked up from reference TRBV7-6 and TRBJ1-1, is GAGVSQSPRYKVTKRGQDVALRCDPISGHVSLYWYRQALGQGPEFLTYFNYEAQQDKSGLPNDRFSAERPEGSISTLTIQRTEQRDSAMYRCASSLEDRGFTEAFFGQGTRLTVV.

The chain joins TRBV4-3 to TRBJ1-2; D remains unclear. CDR3 length: 14 amino acids. Deletions cut 1 base from V and 7 bases from J, with 13 bases between. The germline V gene encodes CDR1 LGHNA and CDR2 YSLEER. This CDR3 is CASSQGGGIGGYTF. The DNA for the CDR3 is TGCGCCAGCAGCCAAGGTGGCGGGATAGGTGGCTACACCTTC.

V usage is TRBV11-2 and J usage is TRBJ1-4, with TRBD1 as a possible D gene (5 bases). The V end lost 5 bases, the J end lost 8 bases, and 12 bases lay between the germline ends. Germline V lookup: CDR1 SGHAT, CDR2 FQNNGV. The CDR3 runs to 13 residues. CDR3 nucleotide sequence: TGTGCCAGCAGCACCCTGGGGCAGGAAAAACTGTTTTTT. Residues: CASSTLGQEKLFF. Looking up the rest from reference TRBV11-2 and TRBJ1-4 gives the full variable domain: EAGVAQSPRYKIIEKRQSVAFWCNPISGHATLYWYQQILGQGPKLLIQFQNNGVVDDSQLPKDRFSAERLKGVDSTLKIQPAKLEDSAVYLCASSTLGQEKLFFGSGTQLSVL.

The chain uses TRBV5-6 and TRBJ1-2; 7 bases are shared with TRBD1. The CDR3 is 17 residues long. Unmatched junction bases numbered 17, after V lost 4 bases and J lost 5 bases. CDR1 and CDR2 from the germline V gene are SGHDT and YYEEEE. Here the CDR3 reads CASSTIGGADEPYGYTF. CDR3 nucleotide sequence: TGTGCCAGCAGCACCATAGGGGGCGCGGATGAACCTTATGGCTACACCTTC.

The chain uses TRBV6-5 and TRBJ2-1, with 8 bases matching TRBD1. In germline, CDR1 is MNHEY, CDR2 SVGAGI. The CDR3 spans 15 residues. With 1 base clipped from V and 7 bases from J, the junction kept 6 bases outside the gene matches. In DNA, the CDR3 is TGTGCCAGCAGTTACTATCCAGGGGGCAGGAATGAGCAGTTCTTC. It specifies CASSYYPGGRNEQFF.

The gene calls are TRBV6-1 and TRBJ2-5; 10 nucleotides agree with TRBD2. Germline CDR1 reads MNHNS; CDR2 reads SASEGT. The J segment lost 5 bases and the V segment lost 2 bases, leaving 14 bases of the junction unmatched. This CDR3 spans 18 amino acids. The CDR3 coding sequence is TGTGCCAGCAGTGAACAACGAGCGGGGGGGCCTTCAGTCGAGACCCAGTACTTC. Translation gives CASSEQRAGGPSVETQYF.

The chain links TRBV10-3 to TRBJ1-1, with a possible D match to TRBD1 (5 bases). The CDR3 consists of 15 residues. Germline V CDR1 and CDR2: ENHRY, SYGVKD. Trimming took 2 bases from V and 3 from J, leaving 13 bases between them. As DNA, the CDR3 is TGTGCCATCAGTGAGAGGCCGGGGGGGGACACTGAAGCTTTCTTT. It translates to CAISERPGGDTEAFF.

This clone was seen only once. The chain recombines TRBV19 with TRBJ1-5; D is unclear. The CDR3 is 16 residues long. Trimming shortened V by 4 bases and J by 4 bases, and 17 bases separated the two germline ends. CDR1 LNHDA and CDR2 SQIVND come from the germline V gene (reference sequence). The CDR3 region has the DNA TGTGCCAGTAGTAAAAGAGGGTACGAGGGAAATCAGCCCCAGCATTTT. The encoded protein is CASSKRGYEGNQPQHF.

The chain combines TRBV7-9 with TRBJ2-2; no firm D call. Trimming took 4 bases from V and 6 from J, leaving 9 bases between them. Germline loops: CDR1 SEHNR, CDR2 FQNEAQ (reference sequence). This CDR3 contains 13 residues. CDR3 DNA: TGTGCCAGCAGCTCCGGTTTCCCCGGGGAGCTGTTTTTT. Its protein is CASSSGFPGELFF. The full variable domain, its missing parts supplied by reference TRBV7-9 and TRBJ2-2, is DTGVSQNPRHKITKRGQNVTFRCDPISEHNRLYWYRQTLGQGPEFLTYFQNEAQLEKSRLLSDRFSAERPKGSFSTLEIQRTEQGDSAMYLCASSSGFPGELFFGEGSRLTVL.

The chain links TRBV28 to TRBJ1-1; D gene unclear. Trimming stripped 3 bases from V and 1 base from J, with 15 bases between. CDR3 length: 16 residues. The germline CDR1 and CDR2 sequences are MDHEN and SYDVKM. CDR3 in DNA: TGTGCCAGCAGTTTTTATGTCGACTCACCGAACACTGAAGCTTTCTTT. Translation: CASSFYVDSPNTEAFF.

The chain employs TRBV19 and TRBJ1-1, with TRBD1 matching 10 bases. Unmatched junction bases numbered 7, after V lost 6 bases and J lost 0 bases. This CDR3 contains 16 residues. The germline V gene encodes CDR1 LNHDA and CDR2 SQIVND (reference sequence). DNA for the CDR3: TGTGCCAGTAGGAACCGGGACAGGGGTATGAACACTGAAGCTTTCTTT. Translation gives CASRNRDRGMNTEAFF.

This rearrangement joins TRBV6-1 to TRBJ2-7; TRBD1 matches 9 bases. Germline V gene lookup returns CDR1 MNHNS and CDR2 SASEGT. The CDR3 is 15 amino acids. J lost 7 bases, V lost 1 base, and 8 bases had no gene match. The CDR3: CASSEGGQGTREQYF. CDR3 coding DNA: TGTGCCAGCAGTGAAGGGGGACAGGGAACGAGGGAGCAGTACTTC.

CDR3 bases: TGTGCCAGCAGCTTGCGGGGGGCGGACACTGAAGCTTTCTTT. This sequence encodes CASSLRGADTEAFF. V and J are TRBV5-5 and TRBJ1-1, with D maybe TRBD1 (6 bases). The germline V gene encodes CDR1 SGHKS and CDR2 YYEKEE (reference sequence). This CDR3 has 14 residues. V dropped 1 base and J dropped 3 bases, with 10 bases sitting between them.

V gene TRBV5-1 combines with J gene TRBJ1-2, with D tentatively TRBD1 (5 bases). Trimming removed 0 bases at V and 1 base at J, with 10 bases between. The CDR3 spans 15 residues. The V gene's germline CDR1 is SGHRS and CDR2 YFSETQ. In nucleotides, the CDR3 is TGCGCCAGCAGCTTGGGGCAGGGCCGTAACTATGGCTACACCTTC. It encodes CASSLGQGRNYGYTF.

V and J are TRBV4-3 and TRBJ2-2; 10 positions agree with TRBD1. The length of the CDR3 is 17 residues. Germline-derived CDR1 and CDR2 are LGHNA and YSLEER. J was trimmed by 3 bases and V by 0 bases; bases with no gene match: 4. CDR3 DNA sequence: TGCGCCAGCAGCCAAGAGGTTGGGACAGGGGACACCGGGGAGCTGTTTTTT. This encodes CASSQEVGTGDTGELFF.

This rearrangement joins TRBV7-2 to TRBJ1-1; TRBD1 matches 7 bases. This CDR3 is built from 13 residues. V gave up 3 bases and J gave up 8 bases; unmatched junction bases: 6. The germline V gene encodes CDR1 SGHTA and CDR2 FQGNSA. This chain's CDR3 is CASSFREGAEAFF. The CDR3 DNA reads TGTGCCAGCAGCTTTAGAGAGGGGGCAGAAGCTTTCTTT.

The genes are TRBV18 and TRBJ1-1, with 8 positions matching TRBD1. CDR1 is KGHSH, CDR2 LQKENI, per germline. V dropped 4 bases and J dropped 7; count of bases not matched to a gene: 5. The CDR3 runs to 13 residues. The CDR3 loop reads CASSLGQGNEAFF. Written as DNA, the CDR3 is TGTGCCAGCTCACTAGGACAGGGAAATGAAGCTTTCTTT.

This chain joins TRBV4-1 and TRBJ2-2; D ambiguous. Germline loops: CDR1 MGHRA, CDR2 YSYEKL. V was shortened by 1 base and J by 1 base, with 10 bases between the two germline ends. This CDR3 spans 16 amino acids. CDR3 loop: CASSQVLLRNTGELFF. Written as DNA, the CDR3 is TGCGCCAGCAGCCAAGTATTACTAAGGAACACCGGGGAGCTGTTTTTT.